Listed below are T cell receptor beta chains from one sample, sequenced in a study of identical twins. Using its own MiXCR run on the 5' RACE reads, TCRdb lists one record per CDR3 protein. The sample shows about 570,000 distinct CDR3 sequences, approximately 9.6% of them seen only once. The data were also submitted as part of a second study, on yellow fever vaccine responses in identical twins.

The material sequenced was PBMCs. Receptor source: a woman younger than 35 in good health. The CDR3 runs from the conserved cysteine through the conserved F or W. D genes are given only for firm matches. Clone sizes are given selectively: once, few, many, or a class where the clone is expanded.

d_call	v_call	clone_size	j_call	cdr3_aa	cdr3_nt
.	TRBV20-1	few	TRBJ2-7	CSARWPAMSSYEQYF	TGCAGTGCTAGGTGGCCGGCGATGAGCTCCTACGAGCAGTACTTC
.	TRBV6-2/TRBV6-3	.	TRBJ1-2	CASSDPQAIYTF	TGTGCCAGCAGCGACCCGCAGGCTATCTACACCTTC
TRBD1	TRBV11-2	few	TRBJ2-7	CASSSTTGSAYEQYF	TGTGCCAGCAGCTCCACGACAGGGTCCGCCTACGAGCAGTACTTC
TRBD1	TRBV24-1	many	TRBJ1-2	CATSGTTGEANYGYTF	TGTGCCACCAGTGGCACCACAGGGGAAGCTAACTATGGCTACACCTTC
TRBD2	TRBV4-3	.	TRBJ2-7	CASSQDISGDSYEQYF	TGCGCCAGCAGCCAAGATATTAGCGGGGACTCCTACGAGCAGTACTTC
.	TRBV12-3/TRBV12-4	.	TRBJ2-3	CASSVTQASTDTKYF	TGTGCCAGCAGTGTAACACAGGCTAGCACAGATACGAAGTATTTT
.	TRBV2	.	TRBJ2-3	CASSSQGTTDTQYF	TGTGCCAGCAGTTCACAGGGAACCACAGATACGCAGTATTTT
.	TRBV4-3	.	TRBJ2-1	CASSQGYGGGGVNNEQFF	TGCGCCAGCAGCCAAGGATATGGTGGTGGCGGCGTGAACAATGAGCAGTTCTTC
.	TRBV18	.	TRBJ2-7	CASSSGRGIYEQYF	TGTGCCAGCTCATCAGGGCGGGGCATCTACGAGCAGTACTTC
.	TRBV5-1	.	TRBJ2-7	CASSLMAGPYEQYF	TGCGCCAGCAGCTTGATGGCAGGGCCCTACGAGCAGTACTTC
TRBD2	TRBV2	few	TRBJ2-1	CASIGGGYNEQFF	TGTGCCAGCATCGGGGGGGGCTACAATGAGCAGTTCTTC
.	TRBV28	few	TRBJ1-3	CASSLWDTIYF	TGTGCCAGCAGTTTATGGGACACCATATATTTT
.	TRBV5-5	many	TRBJ2-3	CASSPAAPSTDTQYF	TGTGCCAGCTCCCCGGCAGCCCCGAGCACAGATACGCAGTATTTT
TRBD1	TRBV6-6	many	TRBJ2-5	CASSPDRGETQYF	TGTGCCAGCAGTCCCGACAGGGGGGAGACCCAGTACTTC
.	TRBV20-1	few	TRBJ2-5	CSARAGSLEKTQYF	TGCAGTGCTAGAGCCGGGAGTCTTGAAAAGACCCAGTACTTC
TRBD2	TRBV2	few	TRBJ2-1	CASRVTSGRVIRNEQFF	TGTGCCAGCAGGGTGACTAGCGGGAGAGTGATCAGGAATGAGCAGTTCTTC
TRBD1	TRBV7-9	few	TRBJ1-4	CASSAGTGMEKLFF	TGTGCCAGCAGCGCCGGGACAGGGATGGAAAAACTGTTTTTT
.	TRBV20-1	few	TRBJ1-1	CSARADRLEAFF	TGCAGTGCTAGAGCTGACAGGCTTGAAGCTTTCTTT
.	TRBV6-1	few	TRBJ1-2	CASSSERKGWILPNYGYTF	TGTGCCAGCAGCTCGGAGAGAAAAGGGTGGATACTGCCTAACTATGGCTACACCTTC
TRBD1	TRBV11-1	.	TRBJ2-5	CASSSGQGDGGETQYF	TGTGCCAGCAGTTCGGGACAGGGGGATGGAGGGGAGACCCAGTACTTC
.	TRBV10-2	few	TRBJ2-3	CASSESPAPNADTQYF	TGCGCCAGCAGTGAGTCGCCCGCACCAAACGCAGATACGCAGTATTTT
.	TRBV18	few	TRBJ2-1	CASSQRMNEQFF	TGTGCCAGCTCGCAGCGGATGAATGAGCAGTTCTTC
TRBD1	TRBV6-1	.	TRBJ1-1	CASSRDRLNTEAFF	TGTGCCAGCAGTCGGGACAGACTGAACACTGAAGCTTTCTTT
.	TRBV4-2	few	TRBJ2-1	CASSQLAGADYNEQFF	TGTGCCAGCAGCCAGCTCGCGGGGGCCGATTACAATGAGCAGTTCTTC
TRBD2	TRBV29-1	few	TRBJ2-1	CSVLGLAGGSYNEQFF	TGCAGCGTCTTGGGACTAGCGGGAGGGTCCTACAATGAGCAGTTCTTC
.	TRBV27	many	TRBJ2-7	CASSLSAESSYEQYF	TGTGCCAGCAGTTTATCGGCAGAAAGCTCCTACGAGCAGTACTTC
.	TRBV5-6	.	TRBJ2-3	CASRPLPGVSTDTQYF	TGTGCCAGCAGACCCCTGCCGGGTGTCAGCACAGATACGCAGTATTTT